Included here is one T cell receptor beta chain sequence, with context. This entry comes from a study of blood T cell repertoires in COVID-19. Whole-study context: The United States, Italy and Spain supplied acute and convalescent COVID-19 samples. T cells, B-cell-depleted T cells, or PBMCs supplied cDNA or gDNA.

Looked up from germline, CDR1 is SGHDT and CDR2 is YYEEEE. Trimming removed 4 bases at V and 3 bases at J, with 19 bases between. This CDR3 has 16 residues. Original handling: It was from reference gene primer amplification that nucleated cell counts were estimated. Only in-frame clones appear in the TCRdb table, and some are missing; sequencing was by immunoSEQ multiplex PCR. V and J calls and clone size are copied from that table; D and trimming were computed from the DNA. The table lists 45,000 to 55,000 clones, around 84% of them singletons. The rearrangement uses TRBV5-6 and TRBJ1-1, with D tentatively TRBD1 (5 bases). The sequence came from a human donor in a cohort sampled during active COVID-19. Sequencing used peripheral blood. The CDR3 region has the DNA TGTGCCAGCAGCCCTTTCTCGGCAGGGATCGACACTGAAGCTTTCTTT. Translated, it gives CASSPFSAGIDTEAFF.